The 27 T cell receptor beta chains given below trace back to one sample, sequenced in a study of tumor-infiltrating lymphocytes in primary liver carcinoma. TCR beta cDNA was made from around 460 ng total RNA with a constant-region primer. Investigators got TCR beta libraries out of three nested multiplex PCR rounds, done with slightly modified ARM-PCR. TRBV1-TRBV30 forward primers paired with a C-beta reverse primer were used in the first two PCR rounds, which ran approximately 11 cycles each. TCRdb re-called the multiplex PCR reads with MiXCR, one entry per CDR3 protein. The sample shows about 310,000 distinct CDR3 sequences, about 50% of them seen only once. It was unsorted whole blood that yielded blood RNA, and germline DNA was also extracted. Sequenced sample: peripheral blood. The receptor set was obtained from a woman in her twenties or thirties with primary liver carcinoma and hepatitis B virus infection.

With regard to this clonotype: Being one base from a much bigger clone, this may be a read error. Since the CDR3 does not end with the conserved phenylalanine or tryptophan, this likely comes from a read error. The CDR3 loop is CSVEDPSGNSYEQYI. CDR3 nucleotide sequence: TGCAGCGTTGAAGACCCTAGCGGGAACTCCTACGAGCAGTACATC. This rearrangement joins TRBV29-1 to TRBJ2-7; 9 bases match TRBD2. Looked up from germline, CDR1 is SQVTM and CDR2 is ANQGSEA. V lost 0 bases, J lost 0 bases, and 3 bases stayed unmatched. The CDR3 runs to 15 residues.

The V gene is TRBV5-1, the J gene TRBJ2-7, with D unclear. Germline V lookup: CDR1 SGHRS, CDR2 YFSETQ. This CDR3 has 15 amino acids. Trimming shortened V by 1 base and J by 5 bases, and 16 bases separated the two germline ends. The CDR3 loop is CASSLSRQLVDEQYF. The CDR3 region has the DNA TGCGCCAGCAGCTTGAGTAGGCAGCTCGTGGACGAGCAGTACTTC.

Turning to this clonotype: At one of its ends the junction is not consistent with the germline gene, which may arise from a read error. The V and J genes are TRBV6-5 and TRBJ2-5, with 7 bases aligning to TRBD2. CDR1 is MNHEY and CDR2 is SVGAGI in the germline V gene. The CDR3 is 16 residues long. The chain's CDR3 is CACSYLVGEGQETQYF. Written as DNA, the CDR3 is TGTGCCTGCAGTTACTTGGTAGGGGAGGGTCAAGAGACCCAGTACTTC.

With respect to this clonotype: No conserved phenylalanine or tryptophan ends this CDR3, so it is likely a read error. The J gene is TRBJ2-4, the V gene TRBV12-3 or TRBV12-4; the match to TRBD2 covers 10 bases. The CDR3 spans 15 residues. CDR3 DNA sequence: TGTGACAGTAGCCCAACGTGGACTAGCGGAAACATTCAGTACTTA. This sequence encodes CDSSPTWTSGNIQYL.

This chain connects TRBV6-5 to TRBJ2-7; no definite D call. This CDR3 comprises 15 residues. The germline V gene encodes CDR1 MNHEY and CDR2 SVGAGI. Trimming took off 4 bases at V and 2 bases at J, with 15 bases between the two ends. CDR3 sequence (DNA): TGTGCCAGCAGTTTGGGCCAGGATGACGCCTACGAGCAGTACTTC. This codes for CASSLGQDDAYEQYF.

About this clonotype: A read error may account for a junction end that differs from germline. The chain recombines TRBV11-2 with TRBJ2-7, with D perhaps matching TRBD2 (5 bases). CDR3 size: 15 residues. The germline CDR1 and CDR2 sequences are SGHAT and FQNNGV. The CDR3 DNA reads as TGTGTCAGCAGCTTAACTATTGGGGAGCTCTACGAGCAGTACTTC. Its protein product is CVSSLTIGELYEQYF.

There are a few counts of this clonotype. No conserved phenylalanine or tryptophan ends this CDR3, so it is likely a read error. The J gene is TRBJ2-1, the V gene TRBV6-5; D remains ambiguous. CDR3 size: 17 residues. Germline values: CDR1 MNHEY, CDR2 SVGAGI. V was clipped by 7 bases and J by 1 base, with 20 bases between them. DNA for the CDR3: TGTGCCAGCAATCCGGTAGCAATGGGTGGGTCCTACAATGAGCAGTTCCTC. It yields the protein CASNPVAMGGSYNEQFL.

J is TRBJ1-3 and V is TRBV6-6; a possible D gene is TRBD1 (5 bases). Germline V gene sequence: CDR1 MNHNY, CDR2 SVGAGI (reference sequence). The CDR3 spans 17 residues. V shed 4 bases and J shed 2 bases, with 18 bases lying between them. CDR3 loop: CASSSFPTGRTGNTIYF. DNA for the CDR3: TGTGCCAGCAGTTCATTTCCGACGGGGCGTACTGGAAACACCATATATTTT.

Notes on this clonotype: A junction end diverges from the germline sequence, so it may reflect a read error. The V call is TRBV11-2, the J call TRBJ2-5, with TRBD2 matching over 8 bases. Looked up from germline, CDR1 is SGHAT and CDR2 is FQNNGV. This CDR3 is built from 15 residues. The CDR3 loop reads CASSDLTGAGETQYF. CDR3 bases: TGTGCCAGCAGCGACCTGACAGGAGCGGGAGAGACCCAGTATTTC.

Notes on this clonotype: Given a much more abundant clone one base away, this may be a read error. The rearrangement joins TRBV6-1 to TRBJ2-7, with a tentative D call TRBD2 (5 bases). Germline CDR1 is MNHNS and CDR2 is SASEGT. The length of the CDR3 is 16 residues. Trimming left V 2 bases short and J 4 bases short, with 18 bases between. Here the CDR3 DNA reads TGTGCCAGCAGTGAATGGTACCATATCGGAGGTTACGAGCAGTACTTC. Its translation is CASSEWYHIGGYEQYF.

As to this clonotype: At one end the junction does not follow the germline gene, possibly because of a read error. J is TRBJ2-5 and V is TRBV6-6; perhaps D is TRBD1 or TRBD2 (6 bases each). CDR1 MNHNY and CDR2 SVGAGI come from the germline V gene (reference sequence). This CDR3 contains 18 residues. CDR3 sequence: CASLRTTGLSPQGEIQYF. The CDR3 DNA reads as TGTGCCAGCCTTAGGACTACAGGGTTGTCCCCTCAAGGGGAGATCCAGTACTTC.

This clonotype was counted between two and nine times. V usage is TRBV7-9 and J usage is TRBJ1-4; possible D gene TRBD1, 5 bases. This CDR3 comprises 13 residues. Germline CDR1 and CDR2: SEHNR and FQNEAQ (reference sequence). Deletions cut 4 bases from V and 7 bases from J, with 10 bases between. For the CDR3, the DNA is TGTGCCAGCAGCTCCGGACATCTTGAAAAACTGTTTTTT. It specifies CASSSGHLEKLFF.

Concerning this clonotype itself: A read error may explain this, as a much larger clone is one base away. In DNA form, the CDR3 reads TGTGCCAGCAGAGAACTAGCGGGAGATGGGGAGCAGTGCTTC. Its protein product is CASRELAGDGEQCF. The J gene is TRBJ2-1, the V gene TRBV6-5, with TRBD2 identical over 11 bases. The CDR3 contains 14 residues. Looked up from germline, CDR1 is MNHEY and CDR2 is SVGAGI.

Of note for this clonotype: A clone one base away is much larger, so this may be a read error. V gene TRBV4-1 combines with J gene TRBJ2-7, with no clear D. Trimming stripped 1 base from V and 3 bases from J, with 10 bases between. The germline V gene encodes CDR1 MGHRA and CDR2 YSYEKL. The CDR3 runs 14 residues. The CDR3 DNA reads TGCGCCAGCAGCCAAGGTTCAGAGGTCTACGAGCAGTACTTC. This translates into CASSQGSEVYEQYF.

The genes are TRBV11-3 and TRBJ2-1; 11 bases line up with TRBD2. The CDR3 extends over 16 amino acids. CDR1 SGHNT and CDR2 YENEEA come from the germline V gene. The CDR3 protein is CPRSLLAGGLYNEQFF. The CDR3 nucleotides read TGTCCCCGTAGCTTATTAGCGGGAGGGCTCTACAATGAGCAGTTCTTC.

The chain carries TRBV11-3 and TRBJ2-3; no reliable D call. The DNA end is a closer match to TRBJ1-5, so the J assignment may be wrong. Germline V lookup: CDR1 SGHNT, CDR2 YENEEA. The CDR3 loop spans 16 amino acids. CDR3 bases: TGTGCCAGCAGCTTAGGACTAGAGGATTTGGGAGATACGCAGCATTTT. Amino acids: CASSLGLEDLGDTQHF.

Comments on this clonotype: A read error is possible here, since a much larger clone lies one base away. The J gene is TRBJ2-6, the V gene TRBV4-3, with D possibly TRBD2 on 5 matching bases. Trimming stripped 1 base from V and 4 bases from J, with 11 bases between. This CDR3 contains 16 residues. From germline, CDR1 is LGHNA and CDR2 YSLEER. Here the CDR3 reads CASSQAGEFGANVLTF. In DNA form, the CDR3 reads TGCGCCAGCAGCCAAGCCGGGGAGTTCGGGGCCAACGTCCTGACTTTC.

As regards this clonotype: An end of the junction does not agree with germline; a read error may underlie this. CDR3 in DNA: TGTGTCTGGAGGAGACAGAACACAGATACGCAGTATTTT. This encodes CVWRRQNTDTQYF. The chain employs TRBV30 and TRBJ2-3, with D perhaps TRBD1 or TRBD2 (5 bases each). The CDR3 runs 13 residues. CDR1 and CDR2 from the germline V gene are GTSNPN and SVGIG (reference sequence). Full variable domain (missing parts from reference TRBV30 and TRBJ2-3): SQTIHQWPATLVQPVGSPLSLECTVEGTSNPNLYWYRQAAGRGLQLLFYSVGIGQISSEVPQNLSASRPQDRQFILSSKKLLLSDSGFYLCVWRRQNTDTQYFGPGTRLTVL.

The sample holds many counts of this clonotype. V and J are TRBV11-2 and TRBJ1-4; D is undetermined. Per germline, CDR1 SGHAT and CDR2 FQNNGV. The V end was cut by 1 base, the J end by 2 bases, with 11 bases between. This CDR3 has 16 residues. The CDR3 spells CASSLVGTTTNEKLFF. The CDR3 DNA is TGTGCCAGCAGCTTAGTTGGAACGACGACTAATGAAAAACTGTTTTTT.

This clonotype has just a few counts. Mismatch with germline at one junction end may stem from a read error. V and J are TRBV4-2 and TRBJ2-1, with D tentatively TRBD1 or TRBD2 (5 bases each). The CDR3 has 16 residues. CDR1 is LGHNA and CDR2 is YNFKEQ in the germline V gene. The CDR3 loop is CASSQEPWGSSNEQFF. The CDR3 coding sequence is TGTGCCAGCAGCCAAGAGCCCTGGGGGTCCTCCAATGAGCAGTTCTTC.

Many counts were recorded for this clonotype. V is TRBV11-2 and J is TRBJ2-7; D call uncertain. V dropped 1 base and J dropped 6 bases, with 13 bases sitting between them. Germline assignment: CDR1 SGHAT and CDR2 FQNNGV. The CDR3 consists of 14 residues. As DNA, the CDR3 is TGTGCCAGCAGCTTAGGGTTCGTGGCCGGCGAGCAGTACTTC. It translates to CASSLGFVAGEQYF.

As regards this clonotype: This clone may be a read error of a much larger clone one base away. The rearrangement uses TRBV6-6 and TRBJ1-4; D gene uncertain. Trimming took off 5 bases at V and 13 bases at J, with 11 bases between the two ends. In germline, CDR1 is MNHNY, CDR2 SVGAGI (reference sequence). The CDR3 length is 11 residues. CDR3 nucleotides: TGTGCCAGCAGTCGCGGACGGACACTGTTTTTT. Translated: CASSRGRTLFF.

On this clonotype itself: An end of the junction differs from the germline gene, which may be a read error. This chain uses TRBV12-3 or TRBV12-4 with TRBJ2-2, with unresolved D. The CDR3 contains 15 residues. This chain's CDR3 is CACSSSKGNTGELFF. CDR3 nucleotides: TGCGCCTGCAGTTCAAGCAAGGGAAACACCGGGGAGCTGTTTTTT.

A note on this clonotype: Sequence at one end of the junction differs from germline and may be a read error. The chain has TRBV29-1 and TRBJ2-1; 8 bases are a match to TRBD2. Per germline, CDR1 SQVTM and CDR2 ANQGSEA. CDR3 length equals 14 residues. The CDR3 spells CIVEETGLVAQQFF. CDR3 nucleotide sequence: TGCATCGTTGAAGAGACGGGACTAGTGGCTCAGCAGTTCTTC.

The chain links TRBV11-2 to TRBJ2-1; TRBD2 matches 7 bases. Germline assignment: CDR1 SGHAT and CDR2 FQNNGV. This CDR3 is 13 amino acids long. V lost 8 bases to trimming and J lost 7 bases; unmatched junction nucleotides: 8. The CDR3 loop is CASCHSGINEQFF. In DNA form, the CDR3 reads TGTGCCAGCTGCCACAGCGGGATAAATGAGCAGTTCTTC.

This clonotype was counted only a few times. J is TRBJ1-2 and V is TRBV5-1; D may be TRBD1 (5 bases). Trimming left V 4 bases short and J 2 bases short, with 12 bases between. The length of the CDR3 is 14 residues. Germline V CDR1 and CDR2: SGHRS, YFSETQ. CDR3: CASSEGRINYGYTF. The CDR3 DNA is TGCGCCAGCAGCGAGGGACGGATCAACTATGGCTACACCTTC.

Worth noting for this clonotype: A read error may account for a junction end that differs from germline. The CDR3 DNA sequence: TGTTCCAGCAGTTACTTTCTCTTGAACCTAAATGAAAAACTGTTTTTT. Translation: CSSSYFLLNLNEKLFF. The J gene is TRBJ1-4, the V gene TRBV6-6; D ambiguous. Germline V gives CDR1 MNHNY, CDR2 SVGAGI (reference sequence). This CDR3 region has 16 residues.